The source of this T cell receptor (beta chain) is a study of breast tumors, draining lymph nodes, adjacent tissues. Study-wide results and limits: Data only fit, rather than demonstrated, lymph node origin of most tumor T cells. Tumor TCR diversity was below lymph nodes but above nontumor tissue. Tumor and nontumor repertoires were significantly more similar in luminal-like than in basal-like breast cancer. The data were judged consistent with most tumor T cells coming from lymph node and expanding in tumor.

MiXCR, applied by TCRdb to the multiplex PCR reads, yields one record per CDR3 protein. The sample has fewer than 200,000 distinct CDR3 sequences, around a third seen once; the top ten hold 4.3%. Ten or more counts support this clonotype. Its antigen is unknown. Breast cancer patients provided tissue from their axillary draining lymph nodes. The germline V gene has CDR1 LNHDA and CDR2 SQIVND (reference sequence). Trimming shortened V by 6 bases and J by 4 bases, and 11 bases separated the two germline ends. The CDR3 length is 13 residues. The sample consisted of axillary lymph node tissue. The genes are TRBV19 and TRBJ2-3; D is uncertain. The TCR was taken from a female donor with breast cancer. Some clones in this sample may be carry-over from other donors' samples. Here the CDR3 DNA reads TGTGCCAGTAGCCCCCGGGTCCCAGATACGCAGTATTTT. Its translation is CASSPRVPDTQYF.